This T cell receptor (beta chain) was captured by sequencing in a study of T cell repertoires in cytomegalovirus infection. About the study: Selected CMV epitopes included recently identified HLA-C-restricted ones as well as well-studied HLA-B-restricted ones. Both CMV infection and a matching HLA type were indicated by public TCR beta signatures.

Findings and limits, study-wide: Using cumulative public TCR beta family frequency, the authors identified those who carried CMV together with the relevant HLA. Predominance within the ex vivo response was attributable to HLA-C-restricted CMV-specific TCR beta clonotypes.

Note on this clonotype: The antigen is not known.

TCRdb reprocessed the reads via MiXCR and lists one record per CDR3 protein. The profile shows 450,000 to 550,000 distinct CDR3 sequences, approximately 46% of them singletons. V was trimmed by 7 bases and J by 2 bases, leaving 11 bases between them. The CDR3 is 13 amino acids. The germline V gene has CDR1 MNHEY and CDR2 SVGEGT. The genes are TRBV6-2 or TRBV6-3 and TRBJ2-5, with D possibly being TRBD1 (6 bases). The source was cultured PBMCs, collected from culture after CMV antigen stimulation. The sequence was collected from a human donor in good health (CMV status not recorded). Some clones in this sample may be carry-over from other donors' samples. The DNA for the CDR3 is TGTGCCAGCAATAAACAGGGTCAAGAGACCCAGTACTTC. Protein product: CASNKQGQETQYF.